This TCR beta chain comes out of a study of T cells in localized non-small cell lung cancer. Method: immunoSEQ multiplex PCR; TCRdb's copy keeps in-frame clones and lacks some. Of about 54,000 clones listed, about four fifths were seen once; the top ten hold about 20%. The V gene's germline CDR1 is MDHEN and CDR2 SYDVKM. The CDR3 length is 15 residues. Trimming pared 4 bases from V and 3 bases from J, leaving 13 bases between. This material consisted of peripheral blood, taken before any cancer treatment. The J gene is TRBJ2-4, the V gene TRBV28; TRBD1 or TRBD2 may be the D gene (5 bases each). This receptor was taken from a female donor older than 55 with stage II squamous cell lung carcinoma. This chain's CDR3 is CASSSTGTYKNIQYF. The CDR3 region has the DNA TGTGCCAGCAGTTCGACCGGGACCTACAAAAACATTCAGTACTTC.